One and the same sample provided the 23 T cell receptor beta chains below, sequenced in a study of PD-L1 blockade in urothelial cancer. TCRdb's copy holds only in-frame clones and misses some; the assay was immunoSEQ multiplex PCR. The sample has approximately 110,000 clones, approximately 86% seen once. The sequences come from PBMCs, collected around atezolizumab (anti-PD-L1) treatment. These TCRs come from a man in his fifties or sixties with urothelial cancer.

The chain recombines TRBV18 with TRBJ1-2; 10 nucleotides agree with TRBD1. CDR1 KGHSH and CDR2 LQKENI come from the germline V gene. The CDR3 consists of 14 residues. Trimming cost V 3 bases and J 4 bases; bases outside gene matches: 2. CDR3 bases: TGTGCCAGCTCACCGACAGGGGGCGGCTATGGCTACACCTTC. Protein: CASSPTGGGYGYTF.

As DNA, the CDR3 is TGTGCCAGCAGCTTAGCGGGAGTGAACATTCAGTACTTC. Translating it yields CASSLAGVNIQYF. The chain employs TRBV7-2 and TRBJ2-4, with D tentatively TRBD2 (5 bases). From germline, CDR1 is SGHTA and CDR2 FQGNSA. Trimming cost V 0 bases and J 7 bases, with 7 bases left between them. This CDR3 comprises 13 residues.

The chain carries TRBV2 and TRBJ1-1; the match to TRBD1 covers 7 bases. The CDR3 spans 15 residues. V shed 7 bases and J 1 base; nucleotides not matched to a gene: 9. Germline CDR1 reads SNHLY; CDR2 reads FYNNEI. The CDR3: CASTIQGFGNTEAFF. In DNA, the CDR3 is TGTGCCAGCACCATACAGGGGTTCGGGAACACTGAAGCTTTCTTT.

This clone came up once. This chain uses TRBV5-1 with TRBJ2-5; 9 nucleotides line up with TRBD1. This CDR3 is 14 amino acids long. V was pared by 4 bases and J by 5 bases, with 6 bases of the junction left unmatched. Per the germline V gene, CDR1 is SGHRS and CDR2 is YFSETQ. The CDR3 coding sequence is TGCGCCAGCAGCATAGGGACAGGGCGTGAGACCCAGTACTTC. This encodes CASSIGTGRETQYF.

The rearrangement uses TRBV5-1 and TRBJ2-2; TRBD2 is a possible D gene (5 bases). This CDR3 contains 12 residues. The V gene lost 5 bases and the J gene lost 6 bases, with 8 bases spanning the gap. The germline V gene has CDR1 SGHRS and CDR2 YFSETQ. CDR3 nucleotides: TGCGCCAGCAGGGAGGAGGCCGGGGAGCTGTTTTTT. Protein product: CASREEAGELFF.

CDR3 region: CAGTGQGQSGANVLTF. CDR3 in DNA: TGTGCCGGTACGGGACAGGGTCAATCTGGGGCCAACGTCCTGACTTTC. This sequence joins TRBV30 and TRBJ2-6, with 9 bases matching TRBD1. The V gene end was trimmed by 8 bases and the J gene end by 1 base; junction bases not matched to a gene: 9. This CDR3 contains 16 residues. Germline CDR1 and CDR2: GTSNPN and SVGIG (reference sequence).

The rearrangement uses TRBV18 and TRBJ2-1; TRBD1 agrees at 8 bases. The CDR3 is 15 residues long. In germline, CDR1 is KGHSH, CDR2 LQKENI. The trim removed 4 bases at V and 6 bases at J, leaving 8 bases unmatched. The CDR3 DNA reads TGTGCCAGCTCACAAGGGGCCGGACAGGGCAATGAGCAGTTCTTC. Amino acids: CASSQGAGQGNEQFF.

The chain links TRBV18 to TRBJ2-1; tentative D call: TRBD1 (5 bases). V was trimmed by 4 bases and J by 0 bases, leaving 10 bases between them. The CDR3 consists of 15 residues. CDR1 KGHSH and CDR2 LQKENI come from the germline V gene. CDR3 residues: CASSLGDSSYNEQFF. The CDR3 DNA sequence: TGTGCCAGCTCACTAGGGGATAGCTCCTACAATGAGCAGTTCTTC.

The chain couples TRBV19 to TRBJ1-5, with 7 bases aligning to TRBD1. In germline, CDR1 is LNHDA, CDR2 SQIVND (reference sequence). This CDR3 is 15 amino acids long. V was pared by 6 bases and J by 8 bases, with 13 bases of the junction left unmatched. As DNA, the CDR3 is TGTGCCAGTAGCAATACCTACAGGGGAGGTGAGCCCCAGCATTTT. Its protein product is CASSNTYRGGEPQHF. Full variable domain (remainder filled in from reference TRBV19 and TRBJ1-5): DGGITQSPKYLFRKEGQNVTLSCEQNLNHDAMYWYRQDPGQGLRLIYYSQIVNDFQKGDIAEGYSVSREKKESFPLTVTSAQKNPTAFYLCASSNTYRGGEPQHFGDGTRLSIL.

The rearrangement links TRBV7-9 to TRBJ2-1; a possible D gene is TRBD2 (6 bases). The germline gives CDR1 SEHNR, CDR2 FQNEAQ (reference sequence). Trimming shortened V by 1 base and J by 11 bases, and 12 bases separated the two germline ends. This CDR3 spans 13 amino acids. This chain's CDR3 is CASSLGLDRQQFF. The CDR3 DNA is TGTGCCAGCAGCTTAGGACTAGATAGACAGCAGTTCTTC.

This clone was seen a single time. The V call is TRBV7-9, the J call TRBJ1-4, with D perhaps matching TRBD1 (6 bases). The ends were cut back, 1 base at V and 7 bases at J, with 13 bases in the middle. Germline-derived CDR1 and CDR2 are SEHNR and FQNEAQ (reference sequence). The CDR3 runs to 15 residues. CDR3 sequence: CASSLVWDNLEKLFF. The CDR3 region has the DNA TGTGCCAGCAGCTTAGTATGGGACAACCTTGAAAAACTGTTTTTT.

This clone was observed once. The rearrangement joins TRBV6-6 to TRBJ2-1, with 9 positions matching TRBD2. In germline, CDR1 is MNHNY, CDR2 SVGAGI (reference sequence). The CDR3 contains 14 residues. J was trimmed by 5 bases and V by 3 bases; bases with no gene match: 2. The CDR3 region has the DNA TGTGCCAGCAGTTATCTAGCGGGGAACAATGAGCAGTTCTTC. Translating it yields CASSYLAGNNEQFF.

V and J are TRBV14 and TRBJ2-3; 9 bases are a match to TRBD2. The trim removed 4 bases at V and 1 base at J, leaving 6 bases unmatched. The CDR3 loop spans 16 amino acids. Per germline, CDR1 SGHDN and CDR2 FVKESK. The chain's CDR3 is CASSLRGLARTDTQYF. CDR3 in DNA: TGTGCCAGCAGCCTACGCGGACTAGCGCGCACAGATACGCAGTATTTT.

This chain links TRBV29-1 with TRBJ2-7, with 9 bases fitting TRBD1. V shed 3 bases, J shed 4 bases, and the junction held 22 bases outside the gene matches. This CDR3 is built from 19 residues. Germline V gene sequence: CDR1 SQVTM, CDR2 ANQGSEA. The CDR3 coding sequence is TGCAGCGTTGAGGTCCTGGAGGGACAGGGAACTAGGTCGGCTTACGAGCAGTACTTC. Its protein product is CSVEVLEGQGTRSAYEQYF.

In DNA form, the CDR3 reads TGTGCCAGCAGTTACTTCGCGGGAGGCGTCTACAATGAGCAGTTCTTC. This gives the protein CASSYFAGGVYNEQFF. The V call is TRBV6-5, the J call TRBJ2-1; TRBD2 matches at 8 bases. This CDR3 comprises 16 residues. Germline V gene sequence: CDR1 MNHEY, CDR2 SVGAGI. V was pared by 1 base and J by 3 bases, with 5 bases of the junction left unmatched.

The CDR3 loop reads CASSTAGTSTHEQFF. As DNA, the CDR3 is TGTGCCAGCAGTACAGCCGGGACTAGCACCCATGAGCAGTTCTTC. V usage is TRBV7-3 and J usage is TRBJ2-1; 9 bases fit TRBD2. There are 15 residues in the CDR3. V lost 6 bases, J lost 8 bases, and 11 bases stayed unmatched. Per the germline V gene, CDR1 is SGHTA and CDR2 is FQGTGA.

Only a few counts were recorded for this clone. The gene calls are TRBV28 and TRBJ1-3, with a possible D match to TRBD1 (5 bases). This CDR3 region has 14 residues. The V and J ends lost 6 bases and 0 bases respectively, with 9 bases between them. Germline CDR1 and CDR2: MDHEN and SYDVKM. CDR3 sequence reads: CASRAGGSGNTIYF. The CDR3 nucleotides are TGTGCCAGCAGGGCGGGGGGCTCTGGAAACACCATATATTTT.

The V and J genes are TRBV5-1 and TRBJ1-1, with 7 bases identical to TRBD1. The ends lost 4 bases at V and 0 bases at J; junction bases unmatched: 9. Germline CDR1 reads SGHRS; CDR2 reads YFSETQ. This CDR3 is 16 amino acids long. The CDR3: CASSPLEDRLNTEAFF. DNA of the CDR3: TGCGCCAGCAGCCCTTTAGAGGACAGGCTGAACACTGAAGCTTTCTTT. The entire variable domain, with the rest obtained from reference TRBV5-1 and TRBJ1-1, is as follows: KAGVTQTPRYLIKTRGQQVTLSCSPISGHRSVSWYQQTPGQGLQFLFEYFSETQRNKGNFPGRFSGRQFSNSRSEMNVSTLELGDSALYLCASSPLEDRLNTEAFFGQGTRLTVV.

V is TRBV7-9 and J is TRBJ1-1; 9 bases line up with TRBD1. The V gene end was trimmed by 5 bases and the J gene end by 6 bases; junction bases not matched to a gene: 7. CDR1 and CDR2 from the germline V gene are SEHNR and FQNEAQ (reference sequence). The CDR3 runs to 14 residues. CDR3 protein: CASSAHRGPPEAFF. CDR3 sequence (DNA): TGTGCCAGCAGCGCACACAGGGGGCCTCCTGAAGCTTTCTTT. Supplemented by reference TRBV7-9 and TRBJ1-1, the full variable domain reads DTGVSQNPRHKITKRGQNVTFRCDPISEHNRLYWYRQTLGQGPEFLTYFQNEAQLEKSRLLSDRFSAERPKGSFSTLEIQRTEQGDSAMYLCASSAHRGPPEAFFGQGTRLTVV.

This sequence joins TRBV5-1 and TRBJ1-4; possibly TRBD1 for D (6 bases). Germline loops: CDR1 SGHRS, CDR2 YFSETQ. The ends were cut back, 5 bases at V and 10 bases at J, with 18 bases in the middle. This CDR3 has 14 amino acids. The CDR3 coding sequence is TGCGCCAGCAGGTCGTCGAGGACAGATGGAAAACTGTTTTTT. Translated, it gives CASRSSRTDGKLFF.

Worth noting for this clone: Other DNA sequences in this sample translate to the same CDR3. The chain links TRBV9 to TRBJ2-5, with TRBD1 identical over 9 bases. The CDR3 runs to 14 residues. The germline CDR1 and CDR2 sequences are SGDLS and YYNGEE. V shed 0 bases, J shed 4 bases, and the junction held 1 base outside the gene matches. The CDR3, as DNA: TGTGCCAGCAGCGTAGGACAGGGGGGAGAGACCCAGTACTTC. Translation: CASSVGQGGETQYF.

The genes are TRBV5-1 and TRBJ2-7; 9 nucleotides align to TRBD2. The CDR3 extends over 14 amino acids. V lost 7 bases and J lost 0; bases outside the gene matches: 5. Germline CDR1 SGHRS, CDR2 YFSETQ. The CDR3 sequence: CASRLSGSSYEQYF. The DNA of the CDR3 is TGCGCCAGCCGCCTTAGCGGGAGCTCCTACGAGCAGTACTTC. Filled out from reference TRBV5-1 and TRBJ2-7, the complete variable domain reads KAGVTQTPRYLIKTRGQQVTLSCSPISGHRSVSWYQQTPGQGLQFLFEYFSETQRNKGNFPGRFSGRQFSNSRSEMNVSTLELGDSALYLCASRLSGSSYEQYFGPGTRLTVT.

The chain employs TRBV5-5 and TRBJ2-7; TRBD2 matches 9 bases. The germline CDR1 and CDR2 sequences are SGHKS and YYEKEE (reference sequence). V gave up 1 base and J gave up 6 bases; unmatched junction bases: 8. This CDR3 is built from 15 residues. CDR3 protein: CASSLRAGTSSEQYF. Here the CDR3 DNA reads TGTGCCAGCAGCTTGCGAGCGGGGACTAGCTCCGAGCAGTACTTC.